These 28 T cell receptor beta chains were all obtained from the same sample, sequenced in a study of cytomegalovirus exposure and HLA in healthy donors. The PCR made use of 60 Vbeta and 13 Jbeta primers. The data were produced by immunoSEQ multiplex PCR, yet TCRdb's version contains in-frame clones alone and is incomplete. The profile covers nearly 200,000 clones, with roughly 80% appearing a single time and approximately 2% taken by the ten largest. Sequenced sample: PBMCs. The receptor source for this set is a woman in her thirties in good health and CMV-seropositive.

The CDR3 DNA is TGTGCCACTCACCGAGGAGGCCAGAGCACAGATACGCAGTATTTT. Its protein is CATHRGGQSTDTQYF. The V gene is TRBV5-4, the J gene TRBJ2-3; tentatively, D is TRBD2 (5 bases). V shed 9 bases and J shed 0 bases, with 17 bases lying between them. CDR1 is SGHNT and CDR2 is YYREEE in the germline V gene (reference sequence). The CDR3 covers 15 residues.

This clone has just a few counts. CDR3 in amino acids: CASSPDRDRGPEAFF. CDR3 nucleotides: TGTGCCAGCAGTCCTGACAGGGATCGGGGCCCTGAAGCTTTCTTT. This chain links TRBV6-5 with TRBJ1-1; 7 bases line up with TRBD1. The CDR3 is made up of 15 amino acids. CDR1 is MNHEY and CDR2 is SVGAGI in the germline V gene. With 5 bases clipped from V and 6 bases from J, the junction kept 12 bases outside the gene matches.

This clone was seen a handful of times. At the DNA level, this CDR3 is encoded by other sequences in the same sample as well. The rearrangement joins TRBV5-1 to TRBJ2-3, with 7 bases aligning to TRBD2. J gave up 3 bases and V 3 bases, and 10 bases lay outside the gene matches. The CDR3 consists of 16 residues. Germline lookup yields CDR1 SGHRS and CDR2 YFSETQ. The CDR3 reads CASSSLGAGATDTQYF. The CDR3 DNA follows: TGCGCCAGCAGCTCCCTCGGTGCGGGAGCGACAGATACGCAGTATTTT.

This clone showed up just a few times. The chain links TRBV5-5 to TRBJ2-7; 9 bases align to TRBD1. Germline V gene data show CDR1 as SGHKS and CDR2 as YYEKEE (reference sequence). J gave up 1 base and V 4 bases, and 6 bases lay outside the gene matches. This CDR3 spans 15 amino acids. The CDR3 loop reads CASSDRDRVSYEQYF. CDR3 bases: TGTGCCAGCAGCGACCGGGACAGGGTTTCCTACGAGCAGTACTTC.

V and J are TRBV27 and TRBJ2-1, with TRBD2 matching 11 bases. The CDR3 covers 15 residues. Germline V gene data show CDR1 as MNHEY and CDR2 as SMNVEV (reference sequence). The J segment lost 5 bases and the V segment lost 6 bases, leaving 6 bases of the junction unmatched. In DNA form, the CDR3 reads TGTGCCAGCAGGACTAGCGGGGCCCATAACAATGAGCAGTTCTTC. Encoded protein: CASRTSGAHNNEQFF.

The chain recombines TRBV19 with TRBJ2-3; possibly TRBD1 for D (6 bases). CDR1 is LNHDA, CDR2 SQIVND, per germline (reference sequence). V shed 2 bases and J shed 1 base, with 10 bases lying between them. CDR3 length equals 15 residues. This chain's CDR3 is CASSITGKRTDTQYF. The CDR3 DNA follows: TGTGCCAGTAGTATAACAGGGAAGCGCACAGATACGCAGTATTTT.

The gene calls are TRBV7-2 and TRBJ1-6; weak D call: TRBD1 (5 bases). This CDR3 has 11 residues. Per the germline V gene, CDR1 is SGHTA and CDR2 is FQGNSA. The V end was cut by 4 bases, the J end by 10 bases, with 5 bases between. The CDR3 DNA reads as TGTGCCAGCAGCTGGGGCTCACCCCTCCACTTT. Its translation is CASSWGSPLHF.

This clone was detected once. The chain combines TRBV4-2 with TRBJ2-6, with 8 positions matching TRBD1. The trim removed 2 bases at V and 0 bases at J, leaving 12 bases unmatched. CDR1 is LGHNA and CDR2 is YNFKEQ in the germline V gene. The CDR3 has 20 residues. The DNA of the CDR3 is TGTGCCAGCAGCCAACCTCCCCCGGGACAGGTCCGCTCTGGGGCCAACGTCCTGACTTTC. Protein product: CASSQPPPGQVRSGANVLTF.

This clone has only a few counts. The CDR3 loop reads CASSLQGASNTEAFF. CDR3 nucleotide sequence: TGCGCCAGCAGCTTGCAGGGGGCCTCGAACACTGAAGCTTTCTTT. This chain uses TRBV5-1 with TRBJ1-1, with 8 bases aligning to TRBD1. After removal of 1 base from V and 1 base from J, the junction contained 3 bases not matched to a gene. CDR3 length equals 15 residues. Germline V gene sequence: CDR1 SGHRS, CDR2 YFSETQ.

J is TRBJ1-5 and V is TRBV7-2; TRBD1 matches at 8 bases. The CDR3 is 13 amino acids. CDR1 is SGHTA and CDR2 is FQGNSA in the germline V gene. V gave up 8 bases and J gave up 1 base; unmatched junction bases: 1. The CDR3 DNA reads TGTGCCAGCCAGGGGGCGAGCAATCAGCCCCAGCATTTT. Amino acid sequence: CASQGASNQPQHF.

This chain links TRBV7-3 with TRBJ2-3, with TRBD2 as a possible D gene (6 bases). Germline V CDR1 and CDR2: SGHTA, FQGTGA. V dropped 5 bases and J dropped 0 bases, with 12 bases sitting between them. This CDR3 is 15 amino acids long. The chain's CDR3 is CASSGAGRSTDTQYF. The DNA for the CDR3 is TGTGCCAGCAGCGGGGCGGGGCGAAGCACAGATACGCAGTATTTT.

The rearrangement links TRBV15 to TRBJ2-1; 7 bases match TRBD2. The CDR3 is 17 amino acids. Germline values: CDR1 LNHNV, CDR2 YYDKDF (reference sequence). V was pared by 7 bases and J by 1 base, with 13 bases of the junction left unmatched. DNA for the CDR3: TGTGCCACCACCGGTCGGGGGGTGGGTCGATCCTACAATGAGCAGTTCTTC. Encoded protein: CATTGRGVGRSYNEQFF.

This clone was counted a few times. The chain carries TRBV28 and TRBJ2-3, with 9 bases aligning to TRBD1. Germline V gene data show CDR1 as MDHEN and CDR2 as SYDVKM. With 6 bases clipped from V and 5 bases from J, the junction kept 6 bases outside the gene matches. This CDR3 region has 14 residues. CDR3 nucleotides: TGTGCCAGCAGGGACAGGGGCGACAAAGATACGCAGTATTTT. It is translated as CASRDRGDKDTQYF.

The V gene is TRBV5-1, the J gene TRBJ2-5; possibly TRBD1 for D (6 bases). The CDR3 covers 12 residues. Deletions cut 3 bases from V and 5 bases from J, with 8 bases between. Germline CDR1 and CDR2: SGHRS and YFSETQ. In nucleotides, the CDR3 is TGCGCCAGCAGCTCCACAGGGGAGACCCAGTACTTC. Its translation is CASSSTGETQYF.

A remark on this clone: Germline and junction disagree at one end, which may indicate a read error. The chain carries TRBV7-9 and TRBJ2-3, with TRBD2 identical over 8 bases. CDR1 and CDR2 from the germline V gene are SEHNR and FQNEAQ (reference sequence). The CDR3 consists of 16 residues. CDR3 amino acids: CASSLGLAQSTDTQYF. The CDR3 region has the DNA TGTGCCAGCAGTTTAGGACTAGCTCAATCCACAGATACGCAGTATTTT.

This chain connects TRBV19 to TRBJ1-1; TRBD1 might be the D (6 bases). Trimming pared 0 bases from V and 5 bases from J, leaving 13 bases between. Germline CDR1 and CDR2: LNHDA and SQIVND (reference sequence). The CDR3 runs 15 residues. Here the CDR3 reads CASSIDLSGETEAFF. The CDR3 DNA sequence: TGTGCCAGTAGTATAGATCTCTCAGGGGAAACTGAAGCTTTCTTT.

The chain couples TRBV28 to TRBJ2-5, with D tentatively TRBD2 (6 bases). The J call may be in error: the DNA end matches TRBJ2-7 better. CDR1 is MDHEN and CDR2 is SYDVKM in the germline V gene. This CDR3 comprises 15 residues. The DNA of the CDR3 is TGTGCCAGCAGTTCCAGAGTCGGGGGATCCTACGAGCAGTACTTC. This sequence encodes CASSSRVGGSYEQYF.

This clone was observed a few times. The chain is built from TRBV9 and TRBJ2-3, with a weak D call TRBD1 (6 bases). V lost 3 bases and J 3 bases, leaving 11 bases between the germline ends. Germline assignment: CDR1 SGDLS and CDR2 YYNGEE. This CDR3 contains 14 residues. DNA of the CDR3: TGTGCCAGCAGCGGGAAAAGGGGGACAGATACGCAGTATTTT. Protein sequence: CASSGKRGTDTQYF.

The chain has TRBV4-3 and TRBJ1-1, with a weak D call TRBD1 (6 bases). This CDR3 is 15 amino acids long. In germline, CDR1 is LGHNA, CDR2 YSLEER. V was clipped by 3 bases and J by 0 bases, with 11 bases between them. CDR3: CASSHEQGVNTEAFF. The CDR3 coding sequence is TGCGCCAGCAGCCACGAACAGGGCGTGAACACTGAAGCTTTCTTT.

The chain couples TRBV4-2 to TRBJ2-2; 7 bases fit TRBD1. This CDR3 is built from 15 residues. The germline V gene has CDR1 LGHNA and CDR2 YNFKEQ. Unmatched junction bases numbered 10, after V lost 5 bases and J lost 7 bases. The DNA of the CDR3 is TGTGCCAGCAGCTCCAGACAGGGTGTAGGCGGGGAGCTGTTTTTT. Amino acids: CASSSRQGVGGELFF.

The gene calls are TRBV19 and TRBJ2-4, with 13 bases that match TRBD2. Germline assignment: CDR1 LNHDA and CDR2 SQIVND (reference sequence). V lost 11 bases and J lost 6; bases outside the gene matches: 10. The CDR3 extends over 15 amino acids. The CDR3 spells CAGKTSGGTGNIQYF. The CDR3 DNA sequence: TGTGCCGGGAAGACTAGCGGGGGGACGGGAAACATTCAGTACTTC.

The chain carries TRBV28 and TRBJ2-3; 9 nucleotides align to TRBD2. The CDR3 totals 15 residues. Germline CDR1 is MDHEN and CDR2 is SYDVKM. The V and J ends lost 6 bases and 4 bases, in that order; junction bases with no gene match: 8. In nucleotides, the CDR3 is TGTGCCAGCAGCTCGCCCGGGACTAGCCCAGATACGCAGTATTTT. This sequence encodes CASSSPGTSPDTQYF.

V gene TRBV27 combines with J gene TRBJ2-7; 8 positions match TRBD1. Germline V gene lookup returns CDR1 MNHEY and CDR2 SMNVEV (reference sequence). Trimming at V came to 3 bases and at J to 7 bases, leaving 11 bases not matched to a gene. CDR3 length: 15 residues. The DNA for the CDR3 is TGTGCCAGCAGTTTCCAACAGGGGGTGGTGGGGGAGCAGTACTTC. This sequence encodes CASSFQQGVVGEQYF.

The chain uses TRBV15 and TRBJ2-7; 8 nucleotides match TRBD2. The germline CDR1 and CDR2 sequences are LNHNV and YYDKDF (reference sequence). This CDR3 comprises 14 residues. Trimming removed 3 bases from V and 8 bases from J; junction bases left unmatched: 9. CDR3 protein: CATSSPGLVGKQYF. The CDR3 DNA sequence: TGTGCCACCAGCAGTCCGGGACTAGTCGGGAAGCAGTACTTC.

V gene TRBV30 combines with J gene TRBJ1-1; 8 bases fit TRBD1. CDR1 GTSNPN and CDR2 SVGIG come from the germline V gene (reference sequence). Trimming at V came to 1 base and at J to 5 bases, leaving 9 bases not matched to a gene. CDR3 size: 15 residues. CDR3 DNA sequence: TGTGCCTGGAGTGGCCGGAACAGGGGGATAACTGAAGCTTTCTTT. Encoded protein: CAWSGRNRGITEAFF.

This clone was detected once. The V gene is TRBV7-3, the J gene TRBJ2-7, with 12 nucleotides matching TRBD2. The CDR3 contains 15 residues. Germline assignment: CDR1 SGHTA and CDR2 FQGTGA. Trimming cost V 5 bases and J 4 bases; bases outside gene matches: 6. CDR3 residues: CASSLGLAGGYEQYF. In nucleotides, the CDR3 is TGTGCCAGCAGCCTCGGTCTAGCGGGAGGGTACGAGCAGTACTTC.

DNA of the CDR3: TGCGCCGGGAGGGGACTTCACTCTGGAAACACCATATATTTT. This codes for CAGRGLHSGNTIYF. V usage is TRBV10-1 and J usage is TRBJ1-3; D might be TRBD1 (5 bases). Per germline, CDR1 WNHNN and CDR2 SYGVQD (reference sequence). This CDR3 spans 14 amino acids. Trimming left V 11 bases short and J 0 bases short, with 14 bases between.

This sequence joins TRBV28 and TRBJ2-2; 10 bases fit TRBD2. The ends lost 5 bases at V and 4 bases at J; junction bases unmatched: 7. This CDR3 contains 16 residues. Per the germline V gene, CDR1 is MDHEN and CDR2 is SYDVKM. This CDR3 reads CASSLAGASRTGELFF. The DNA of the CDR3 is TGTGCCAGCAGTCTAGCGGGGGCGTCGCGCACCGGGGAGCTGTTTTTT.